This TCR beta chain was captured by sequencing in a study of blood T cell repertoires in COVID-19. Study-level information: The origin of the acute and convalescent COVID-19 samples was the United States, Italy and Spain.

In the source study's methods: How many nucleated cells were present was estimated from reference gene primer amplification. Generated by immunoSEQ multiplex PCR, the TCRdb table keeps only in-frame clones and is missing some. V and J calls and clone size follow that table, whereas D and trimming were derived from the DNA. Of about 19,000 clones in the sample, 86% were seen once. The sample consisted of peripheral blood. This receptor was identified in a man between 65 and 80 years old with acute or convalescent COVID-19.

In nucleotides, the CDR3 is TGTGCCAGCAGCAAAGATAGGAGACGGTTCCCCTACGAGCAGTACTTC. This gives the protein CASSKDRRRFPYEQYF. The V gene is TRBV21-1, the J gene TRBJ2-7; the table gives TRBD2 as D, unverified against the DNA. TRBV21-1 is recorded as a pseudogene. The CDR3 runs to 16 residues.